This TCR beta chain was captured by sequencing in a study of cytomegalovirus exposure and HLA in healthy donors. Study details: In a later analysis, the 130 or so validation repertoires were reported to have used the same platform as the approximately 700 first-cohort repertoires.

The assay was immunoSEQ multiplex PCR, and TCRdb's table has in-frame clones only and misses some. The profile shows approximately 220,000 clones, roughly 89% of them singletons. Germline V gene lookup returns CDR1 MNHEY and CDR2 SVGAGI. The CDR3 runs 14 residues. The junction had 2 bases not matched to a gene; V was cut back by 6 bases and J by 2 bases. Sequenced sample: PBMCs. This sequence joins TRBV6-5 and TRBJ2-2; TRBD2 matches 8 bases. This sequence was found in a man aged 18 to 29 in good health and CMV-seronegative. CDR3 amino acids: CASRAGGNTGELFF. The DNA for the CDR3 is TGTGCCAGCAGGGCGGGGGGTAACACCGGGGAGCTGTTTTTT.